The TCR beta chain under discussion was sequenced for a study of blood T cell repertoires in COVID-19. Study at large: Both acute and convalescent COVID-19 samples were obtained from the United States, Italy and Spain.

As processed by the authors: Reference gene primer amplification yielded estimated nucleated cell counts. Sequenced by immunoSEQ multiplex PCR; TCRdb stores in-frame clones only, minus some. V, J and clone size were drawn from that table, and D and trimming were deduced from the DNA. Found here are around 210,000 clones, roughly 90% of them singletons; the top ten hold 7.5% to 10%. For recovered donors of Cohort 3, there were two negative PCRs, clearance, or symptom resolution. The specimen was PBMCs or T cells enriched from blood (not recorded which). The receptor was isolated from a woman aged 18 to 35 who had recovered from COVID-19.

In nucleotides, the CDR3 is TGCAGCGTCCATGAGGGGGCCGATGGCTACACCTTC. This gives the protein CSVHEGADGYTF. The chain combines TRBV29-1 with TRBJ1-2, with 7 bases fitting TRBD1. The germline CDR1 and CDR2 sequences are SQVTM and ANQGSEA. V lost 6 bases, J lost 6 bases, and 7 bases stayed unmatched. The CDR3 has 12 amino acids.